These 14 T cell receptor beta chains originate from one sample sequenced in a study of cytomegalovirus exposure and HLA in healthy donors. The PCR ran on 60 Vbeta and 13 Jbeta primers. Profiling relied on immunoSEQ multiplex PCR, and the TCRdb table lists in-frame clones only, not all of them. The sample consists of about 82,000 clones, around 82% of them appearing once. The sequenced material came from PBMCs. The receptor set was obtained from a man aged 50 to 59 in good health and CMV-seronegative.

CDR3 sequence: CASSGTGYNQPQHF. The CDR3, as DNA: TGTGCCAGCAGCGGGACAGGGTACAATCAGCCCCAGCATTTT. The chain employs TRBV9 and TRBJ1-5; 8 nucleotides align to TRBD1. V shed 3 bases and J 3 bases; nucleotides not matched to a gene: 2. CDR1 and CDR2 from the germline V gene are SGDLS and YYNGEE. The CDR3 length is 14 residues.

The J gene is TRBJ1-2, the V gene TRBV5-6; D gene uncertain. Per the germline V gene, CDR1 is SGHDT and CDR2 is YYEEEE. The V end lost 3 bases, the J end lost 3 bases, and 12 bases lay between the germline ends. The CDR3 runs 14 residues. DNA of the CDR3: TGTGCCAGCAGCTCGCGGACGGGGTACTATGGCTACACCTTC. It yields the protein CASSSRTGYYGYTF.

The genes are TRBV5-1 and TRBJ2-3, with D possibly being TRBD1 (5 bases). Trimming left V 4 bases short and J 4 bases short, with 22 bases between. Germline lookup yields CDR1 SGHRS and CDR2 YFSETQ. This CDR3 has 17 amino acids. The DNA of the CDR3 is TGCGCCAGCAGCCCTCCAGATGGCAGGGATAGGGCAGATACGCAGTATTTT. Translation: CASSPPDGRDRADTQYF.

This clone showed up just a few times. The chain is built from TRBV28 and TRBJ1-1, with a tentative D call TRBD1 (5 bases). Germline V lookup: CDR1 MDHEN, CDR2 SYDVKM. Trimming removed 5 bases from V and 1 base from J, with 14 bases in between. This CDR3 is built from 15 residues. As DNA, the CDR3 is TGTGCCAGCAGTCTTACGGGGGGGAGGAACACTGAAGCTTTCTTT. Translation: CASSLTGGRNTEAFF.

This clone was counted a single time. The rearrangement joins TRBV30 to TRBJ2-5, with 9 nucleotides matching TRBD2. V lost 4 bases to trimming and J lost 5 bases; unmatched junction nucleotides: 11. The germline V gene has CDR1 GTSNPN and CDR2 SVGIG (reference sequence). This CDR3 has 15 residues. CDR3 coding DNA: TGTGCCTGGACGGGCTCTAGCGGGGTTCGGGAGACCCAGTACTTC. It translates to CAWTGSSGVRETQYF.

The rearrangement joins TRBV18 to TRBJ2-2; 7 nucleotides match TRBD2. The CDR3 is made up of 16 amino acids. The trim removed 1 base at V and 2 bases at J, leaving 4 bases unmatched. The V gene's germline CDR1 is KGHSH and CDR2 LQKENI. CDR3 sequence reads: CASSPRSGRNTGELFF. DNA of the CDR3: TGTGCCAGCTCACCACGTAGCGGGCGAAACACCGGGGAGCTGTTTTTT.

The J gene is TRBJ1-1, the V gene TRBV18; D ambiguous. The length of the CDR3 is 15 residues. Between the trimmed V and J ends, which lost 8 bases and 6 bases, there was a span of 22 bases. Germline assignment: CDR1 KGHSH and CDR2 LQKENI. This chain's CDR3 is CASTLVRKAQSEAFF. CDR3 coding DNA: TGTGCCAGCACCCTGGTGCGGAAGGCTCAATCTGAAGCTTTCTTT. The full variable domain, rest sourced from reference TRBV18 and TRBJ1-1, is NAGVMQNPRHLVRRRGQEARLRCSPMKGHSHVYWYRQLPEEGLKFMVYLQKENIIDESGMPKERFSAEFPKEGPSILRIQQVVRGDSAAYFCASTLVRKAQSEAFFGQGTRLTVV.

The chain is built from TRBV12-5 and TRBJ2-3; 12 bases map to TRBD1. Germline assignment: CDR1 LGHNT and CDR2 FRNRAP. Trimming removed 4 bases from V and 6 bases from J; junction bases left unmatched: 8. This CDR3 is 16 amino acids long. CDR3: CASGSGTGGHGDTQYF. The DNA for the CDR3 is TGTGCTAGTGGTTCCGGGACAGGGGGCCACGGGGATACGCAGTATTTT.

The rearrangement links TRBV2 to TRBJ1-2; TRBD1 agrees at 9 bases. CDR3 size: 13 residues. Trimming took 6 bases from V and 8 from J; bases not matched to a gene: 7. Germline CDR1 reads SNHLY; CDR2 reads FYNNEI. CDR3 sequence: CASSGDRVGGYTF. For the CDR3, the DNA is TGTGCCAGCAGCGGGGACAGGGTAGGAGGCTACACCTTC. The complete variable domain, with remaining parts taken from reference TRBV2 and TRBJ1-2, reads EPEVTQTPSHQVTQMGQEVILRCVPISNHLYFYWYRQILGQKVEFLVSFYNNEISEKSEIFDDQFSVERPDGSNFTLKIRSTKLEDSAMYFCASSGDRVGGYTFGSGTRLTVV.

The chain recombines TRBV5-1 with TRBJ2-2, with 10 bases aligning to TRBD2. The germline CDR1 and CDR2 sequences are SGHRS and YFSETQ. Trimming cost V 4 bases and J 1 base; bases outside gene matches: 1. This CDR3 has 15 residues. This chain's CDR3 is CASSPSGGNTGELFF. In nucleotides, the CDR3 is TGCGCCAGCAGCCCTAGCGGGGGGAACACCGGGGAGCTGTTTTTT.

V is TRBV2 and J is TRBJ1-3; 8 positions agree with TRBD1. After removal of 9 bases from V and 3 bases from J, the junction contained 4 bases not matched to a gene. This CDR3 has 13 residues. CDR1 is SNHLY and CDR2 is FYNNEI in the germline V gene. The chain's CDR3 is CASMGQDGNTIYF. CDR3 DNA sequence: TGTGCCAGTATGGGACAGGATGGAAACACCATATATTTT.

The CDR3 nucleotides are TGTGCCAGCAGCCCTCTGGGGGGGAGGGAAAGGGATGAGCAGTTCTTC. This gives the protein CASSPLGGRERDEQFF. The chain employs TRBV7-3 and TRBJ2-1; TRBD2 matches 7 bases. V shed 5 bases, J shed 8 bases, and the junction held 15 bases outside the gene matches. Germline V gene sequence: CDR1 SGHTA, CDR2 FQGTGA. The CDR3 totals 16 residues. The full variable domain, in which reference TRBV7-3 and TRBJ2-1 provide the parts outside the CDR3, is GAGVSQTPSNKVTEKGKYVELRCDPISGHTALYWYRQSLGQGPEFLIYFQGTGAADDSGLPNDRFFAVRPEGSVSTLKIQRTERGDSAVYLCASSPLGGRERDEQFFGPGTRLTVL.

The chain uses TRBV7-3 and TRBJ1-1; D is possibly TRBD1 (6 bases). The V and J ends lost 5 bases and 1 base respectively, with 11 bases between them. The V gene's germline CDR1 is SGHTA and CDR2 FQGTGA. This CDR3 contains 14 residues. As DNA, the CDR3 is TGTGCCAGCAGCCTCCTAGGGGGGAACACTGAAGCTTTCTTT. Amino acid sequence: CASSLLGGNTEAFF.

This chain connects TRBV7-2 to TRBJ1-6; 10 bases line up with TRBD1. The ends lost 6 bases at V and 8 bases at J; junction bases unmatched: 4. Germline CDR1 and CDR2: SGHTA and FQGNSA. The CDR3 spans 14 residues. CDR3 DNA: TGTGCCAGCAGGAGGGACAGGGGCGATTCACCCCTCCACTTT. Translating gives CASRRDRGDSPLHF. Variable domain in full (rest from reference TRBV7-2 and TRBJ1-6): GAGVSQSPSNKVTEKGKDVELRCDPISGHTALYWYRQSLGQGLEFLIYFQGNSAPDKSGLPSDRFSAERTGGSVSTLTIQRTQQEDSAVYLCASRRDRGDSPLHFGNGTRLTVT.